The T cell receptor (beta chain) described here comes from a study of cytomegalovirus exposure and HLA in healthy donors. Study overall: Of around 400 genotyped donors, around 86% grouped in the Caucasian-associated ancestry cluster.

The CDR3 sequence is 17 residues long. Germline V gene sequence: CDR1 MGHDK, CDR2 SYGVNS. Losses at the gene ends were 1 base for V and 7 bases for J; bases not matched to a gene: 15. The PCR was carried out with 60 Vbeta primers and 13 Jbeta primers. Some clones are missing from TCRdb's copy, which holds only in-frame ones; the method was immunoSEQ multiplex PCR. The table has 170,000 or so clones, more than 65% seen once; the top ten hold roughly 0.5%. For this clone: Its antigen is undetermined.

Findings and caveats of the study: Previous analysis showed most TCR beta V segments were productive about 87% or about 30% of the time. While the bulk of TCR sequences proved rare, some public TCRs turned up in many donors.

The clonotype was recovered from a woman between 50 and 59 years old in good health and CMV-seronegative. This rearrangement joins TRBV25-1 to TRBJ1-1; TRBD1 matches at 7 bases. The specimen was PBMCs. In DNA, the CDR3 is TGTGCCAGCAGTGAATCTAGAGGGGGCGTTACAGGGATTGAAGCTTTCTTT. It is translated as CASSESRGGVTGIEAFF.